What follows is one TCR beta chain and its context. Generated by immunoSEQ multiplex PCR, the TCRdb table keeps only in-frame clones and is missing some. The table shows 25,000 to 30,000 clones, with 85% to 90% occurring only once. The sample comes from a study of T cells in localized non-small cell lung cancer. Germline trimming cut 0 bases from V and 5 bases from J; bases unmatched to any gene: 2. CDR3 length: 17 residues. Germline loops: CDR1 SGHVS, CDR2 FQNEAQ. The starting material was peripheral blood, obtained before any cancer treatment. This clonotype originated in a woman aged 18-49 years with stage I lung adenocarcinoma. The chain has TRBV7-8 and TRBJ2-2; TRBD2 matches 14 bases. The CDR3 reads CASSLAGLAGGTGELFF. CDR3 in DNA: TGTGCCAGCAGCTTAGCCGGACTAGCGGGAGGTACCGGGGAGCTGTTTTTT.